This record looks at one T cell receptor beta chain sequence and its context. This record belongs to a study of blood T cell repertoires in COVID-19. Background on the study: The United States, Italy and Spain supplied acute and convalescent COVID-19 samples. PBMCs, B-cell-depleted T cells, or T cells were the source of the cDNA or gDNA that made up the material.

While infection was still active, Seattle patients were enrolled and then followed longitudinally. CDR3 length: 15 residues. V was clipped by 1 base and J by 6 bases, with 15 bases between them. Germline CDR1 reads LNHDA; CDR2 reads SQIVND (reference sequence). Original analysis: By means of reference gene primer amplification, nucleated cell counts were estimated. Using immunoSEQ multiplex PCR, the repertoire was profiled, and TCRdb retains in-frame clones only, with some absent. V, J and clone size are those of that table, while D and trimming were read from the DNA. The sample has around 180,000 clones; over 75% are singletons.

The sample comprised peripheral blood. The J gene is TRBJ1-2, the V gene TRBV19; D may be TRBD1 (6 bases). The TCR originated in a man older than 75 with COVID-19, enrolled during active disease. The CDR3 reads CASSIANREGNGYTF. The CDR3 DNA follows: TGTGCCAGTAGTATAGCAAACAGGGAAGGGAATGGCTACACCTTC.